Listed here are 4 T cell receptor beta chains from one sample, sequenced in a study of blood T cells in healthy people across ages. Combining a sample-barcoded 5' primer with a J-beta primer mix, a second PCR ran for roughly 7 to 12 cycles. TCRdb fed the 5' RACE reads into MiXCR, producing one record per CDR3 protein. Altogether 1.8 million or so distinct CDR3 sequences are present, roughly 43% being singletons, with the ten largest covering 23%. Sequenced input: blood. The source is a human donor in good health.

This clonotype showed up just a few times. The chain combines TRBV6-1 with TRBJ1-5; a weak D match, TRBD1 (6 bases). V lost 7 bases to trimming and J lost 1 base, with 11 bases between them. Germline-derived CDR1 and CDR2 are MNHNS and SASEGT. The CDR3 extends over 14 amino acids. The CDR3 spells CASNPGASNQPQHF. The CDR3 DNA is TGTGCCAGCAACCCGGGGGCCAGCAATCAGCCCCAGCATTTT.

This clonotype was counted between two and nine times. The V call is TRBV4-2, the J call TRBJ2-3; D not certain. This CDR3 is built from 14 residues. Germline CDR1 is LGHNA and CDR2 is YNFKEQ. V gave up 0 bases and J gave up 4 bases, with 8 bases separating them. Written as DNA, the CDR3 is TGTGCCAGCAGCCAAGACAAGGGTGCAGATACGCAGTATTTT. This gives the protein CASSQDKGADTQYF.

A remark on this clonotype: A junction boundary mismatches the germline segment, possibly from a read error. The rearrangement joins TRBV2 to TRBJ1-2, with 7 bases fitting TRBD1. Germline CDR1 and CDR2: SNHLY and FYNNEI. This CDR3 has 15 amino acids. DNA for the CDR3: TGTGCCAGCGCGGAGGGGGCGGCAGCTAACTGTGGCTACACCTTC. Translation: CASAEGAAANCGYTF.

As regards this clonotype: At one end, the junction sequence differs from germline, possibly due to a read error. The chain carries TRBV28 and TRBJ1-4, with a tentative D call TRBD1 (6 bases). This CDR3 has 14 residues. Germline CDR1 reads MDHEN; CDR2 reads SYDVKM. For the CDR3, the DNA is TGTGCCGGCAGTTTACGACAGGCGAATGAAAAACTGTTTTTT. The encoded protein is CAGSLRQANEKLFF.